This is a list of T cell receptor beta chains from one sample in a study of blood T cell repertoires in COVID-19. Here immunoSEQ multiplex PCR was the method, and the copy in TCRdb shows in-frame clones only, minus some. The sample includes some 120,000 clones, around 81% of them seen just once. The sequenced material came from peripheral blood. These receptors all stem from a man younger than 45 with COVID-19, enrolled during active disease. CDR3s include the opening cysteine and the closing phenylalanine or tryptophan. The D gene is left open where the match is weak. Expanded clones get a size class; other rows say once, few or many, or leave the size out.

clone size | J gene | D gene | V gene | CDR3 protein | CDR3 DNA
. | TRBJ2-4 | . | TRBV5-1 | CASSLEGGAKNIQYF | TGCGCCAGCAGCTTGGAAGGAGGTGCCAAAAACATTCAGTACTTC
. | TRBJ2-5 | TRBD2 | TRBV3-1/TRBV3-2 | CASSHSRAGAGGETQYF | TGTGCCAGCAGCCATTCCAGGGCGGGAGCGGGGGGAGAGACCCAGTACTTC
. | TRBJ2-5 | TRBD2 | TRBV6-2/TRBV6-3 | CASSYDERGVETQYF | TGTGCCAGCAGTTATGACGAGCGGGGGGTGGAGACCCAGTACTTC
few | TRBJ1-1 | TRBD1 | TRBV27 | CASRRTGPANTEAFF | TGTGCCAGCCGCCGGACAGGACCTGCTAACACTGAAGCTTTCTTT
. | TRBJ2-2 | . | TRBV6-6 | CASSSQNTGELFF | TGTGCCAGCAGCTCACAGAACACCGGGGAGCTGTTTTTT
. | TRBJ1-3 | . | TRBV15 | CATSRDPRSGNTIYF | TGTGCCACCAGCAGAGATCCGCGTTCTGGAAACACCATATATTTT
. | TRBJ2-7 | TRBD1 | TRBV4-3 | CASSQVYGTGGYEQYF | TGCGCCAGCAGCCAAGTCTACGGGACAGGGGGATACGAGCAGTACTTC
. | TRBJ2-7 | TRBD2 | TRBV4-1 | CASSQELLAGGTYEQYF | TGCGCCAGCAGCCAAGAACTCCTAGCGGGGGGAACCTACGAGCAGTACTTC
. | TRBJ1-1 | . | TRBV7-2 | CASSLAPPTEAFF | TGTGCCAGCAGCTTAGCCCCCCCTACTGAAGCTTTCTTT
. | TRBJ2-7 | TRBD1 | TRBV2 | CASSVGDRAEQYF | TGTGCCAGCAGTGTAGGAGACAGGGCCGAGCAGTACTTC
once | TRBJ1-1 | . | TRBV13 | CASSLVGALINTEAFF | TGTGCCAGCAGCTTAGTGGGGGCGCTAATCAACACTGAAGCTTTCTTT
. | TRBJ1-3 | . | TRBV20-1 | CSVDRGNTIYF | TGCAGTGTCGACAGGGGAAACACCATATATTTT
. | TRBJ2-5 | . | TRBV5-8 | CASSIYGEETQYF | TGTGCCAGCAGTATCTACGGAGAAGAGACCCAGTACTTC
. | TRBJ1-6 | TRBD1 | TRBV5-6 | CASSYGTGNLRGNSPLHF | TGTGCCAGCAGCTATGGGACAGGGAATTTAAGGGGGAATTCACCCCTCCACTTT
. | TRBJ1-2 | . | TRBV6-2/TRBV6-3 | CASSYGAGASYGYTF | TGTGCCAGCAGTTATGGTGCAGGGGCTTCTTATGGCTACACCTTC
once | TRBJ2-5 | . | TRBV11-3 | CASSPREQTQYF | TGTGCCAGCAGCCCCCGGGAGCAGACCCAGTACTTC
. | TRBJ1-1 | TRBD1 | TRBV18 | CASSPSGQTEAFF | TGTGCCAGCTCACCCTCGGGACAGACTGAAGCTTTCTTT
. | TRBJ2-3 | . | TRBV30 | CAWSVRGTDTQYF | TGTGCCTGGAGTGTACGGGGGACAGATACGCAGTATTTT
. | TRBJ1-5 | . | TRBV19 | CASSISGGQSNQPQHF | TGTGCCAGTAGTATTAGCGGGGGTCAGAGCAATCAGCCCCAGCATTTT
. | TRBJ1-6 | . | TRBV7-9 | CASSSRTDNSPLHF | TGTGCCAGCAGCTCCCGGACAGATAATTCACCCCTCCACTTT
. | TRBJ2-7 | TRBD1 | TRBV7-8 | CASSTRDRAYEQYF | TGTGCCAGCAGCACCCGGGACAGAGCCTACGAGCAGTACTTC
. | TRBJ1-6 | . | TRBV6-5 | CASSYSTVMGSPLHF | TGTGCCAGCAGTTACTCGACAGTGATGGGTTCACCCCTCCACTTT
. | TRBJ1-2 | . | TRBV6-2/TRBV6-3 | CASSRDTANYGYTF | TGTGCCAGCAGTCGGGACACCGCTAACTATGGCTACACCTTC
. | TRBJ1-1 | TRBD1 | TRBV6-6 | CASSYGTGSAEAFF | TGTGCCAGCAGTTACGGGACAGGGTCGGCTGAAGCTTTCTTT
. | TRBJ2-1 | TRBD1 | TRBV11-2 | CASMPGQGAYNEQFF | TGTGCCAGCATGCCTGGACAGGGAGCTTACAATGAGCAGTTCTTC
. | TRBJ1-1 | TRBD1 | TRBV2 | CASGQGAGTEAFF | TGTGCCAGCGGACAGGGGGCGGGCACTGAAGCTTTCTTT
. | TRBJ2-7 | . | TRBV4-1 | CASSQDRVFSYEQYF | TGCGCCAGCAGCCAAGATCGAGTCTTCTCCTACGAGCAGTACTTC
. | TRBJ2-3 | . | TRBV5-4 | CASSLGRGHDTQYF | TGTGCCAGCAGCTTGGGCCGGGGACATGATACGCAGTATTTT
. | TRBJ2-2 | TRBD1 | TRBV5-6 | CASSFGQGRTGELFF | TGTGCCAGCAGCTTTGGACAGGGGCGGACCGGGGAGCTGTTTTTT
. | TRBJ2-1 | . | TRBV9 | CASSVGPPDQFF | TGTGCCAGCAGCGTAGGGCCCCCCGATCAGTTCTTC
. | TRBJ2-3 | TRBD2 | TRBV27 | CASSLWKREGRDTQYF | TGTGCCAGCAGTTTATGGAAGCGGGAGGGCCGAGATACGCAGTATTTT
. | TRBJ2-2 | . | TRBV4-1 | CASSQPRVRGELFF | TGCGCCAGCAGCCAACCCCGAGTCCGTGGGGAGCTGTTTTTT
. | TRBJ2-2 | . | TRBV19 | CASSISAGTGELFF | TGTGCCAGTAGTATATCGGCGGGGACCGGGGAGCTGTTTTTT
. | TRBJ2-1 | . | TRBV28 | CASSLGGATINEQFF | TGTGCCAGCAGTTTAGGGGGGGCGACTATCAATGAGCAGTTCTTC
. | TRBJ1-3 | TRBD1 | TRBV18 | CASSGEQGAGNTIYF | TGTGCCAGCTCAGGCGAACAGGGGGCTGGAAACACCATATATTTT
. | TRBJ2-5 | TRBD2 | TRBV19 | CASSTRGLAGEETQYF | TGTGCCAGTAGTACCCGGGGACTAGCGGGGGAAGAGACCCAGTACTTC
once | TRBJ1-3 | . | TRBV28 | CASSFPLPGERNTIYF | TGTGCCAGCAGTTTCCCTTTGCCGGGGGAAAGAAACACCATATATTTT
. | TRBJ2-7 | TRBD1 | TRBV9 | CASSLSGTGGYEQYF | TGTGCCAGCAGCCTCTCCGGGACAGGAGGGTACGAGCAGTACTTC
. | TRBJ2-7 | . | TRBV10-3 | CAISTGKYEQYF | TGTGCCATCAGTACGGGGAAATACGAGCAGTACTTC
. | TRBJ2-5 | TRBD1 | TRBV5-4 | CASSLGGTANAVGETQYF | TGTGCCAGCAGCTTGGGAGGGACAGCCAATGCGGTAGGGGAGACCCAGTACTTC
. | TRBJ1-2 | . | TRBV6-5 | CATCGINYGYTF | TGTGCCACGTGCGGGATTAACTATGGCTACACCTTC
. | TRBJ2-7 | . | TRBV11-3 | CASSLAGLGEQYF | TGTGCCAGCAGCTTGGCAGGGCTGGGCGAGCAGTACTTC
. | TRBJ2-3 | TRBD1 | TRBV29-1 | CSVEEDRATDTQYF | TGCAGCGTTGAAGAGGACAGGGCCACAGATACGCAGTATTTT
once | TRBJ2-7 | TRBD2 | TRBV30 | CAWSVLQLAGESYEQYF | TGTGCCTGGAGTGTACTCCAACTAGCGGGAGAGTCCTACGAGCAGTACTTC
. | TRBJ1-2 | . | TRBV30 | CAWNKNRVQYGYTF | TGTGCCTGGAACAAAAACAGGGTCCAATATGGCTACACCTTC
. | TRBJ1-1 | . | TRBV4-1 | CASSLTRVGTEAFF | TGCGCCAGCAGCCTTACCCGGGTGGGCACTGAAGCTTTCTTT
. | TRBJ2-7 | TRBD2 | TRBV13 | CASSYNAGGLSYEQYF | TGTGCCAGCAGTTATAACGCGGGGGGGCTTTCCTACGAGCAGTACTTC
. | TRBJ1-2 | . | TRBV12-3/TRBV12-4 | CASSSSGYYGYTF | .
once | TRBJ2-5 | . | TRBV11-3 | CASSLLLQEETQYF | TGTGCCAGCAGCTTACTGTTGCAGGAAGAGACCCAGTACTTC
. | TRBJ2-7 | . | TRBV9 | CASSVAAGPQYEQYF | TGTGCCAGCAGCGTAGCCGCGGGACCTCAGTACGAGCAGTACTTC
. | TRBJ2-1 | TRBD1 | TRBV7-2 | CASSGDRMGNEQFF | TGTGCCAGCAGCGGGGACAGGATGGGTAATGAGCAGTTCTTC
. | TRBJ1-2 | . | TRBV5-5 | CASSLFGAADYGYTF | TGTGCCAGCAGCTTGTTCGGTGCGGCAGACTATGGCTACACCTTC
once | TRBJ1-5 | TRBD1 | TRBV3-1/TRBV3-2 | CASSQGDRGQPQHF | TGTGCCAGCAGCCAAGGGGACAGGGGCCAGCCCCAGCATTTT
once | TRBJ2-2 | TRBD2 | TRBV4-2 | CASSQRTSGSTGELFF | TGTGCCAGCAGCCAAAGGACTAGCGGGAGCACCGGGGAGCTGTTTTTT
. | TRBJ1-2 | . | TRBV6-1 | CASSELAGIYGYTF | TGTGCCAGCAGTGAATTGGCAGGTATCTATGGCTACACCTTC